The 20 T cell receptor beta chains below all came from one sample that was sequenced in a study of type 1 regulatory T cells. TCRdb itself ran the reads through MiXCR, one entry per CDR3 protein. In the table there are 68,000 or so distinct CDR3 sequences, approximately 47% of which are singletons. Their antigens remain unidentified. Sequenced sample: cultured non-Tr1 T cells, either the whole culture or a sorted T cell fraction (not recorded which). These receptors originate from a human donor in good health.

In this sample, this clonotype turned up a few times. V and J are TRBV7-2 and TRBJ2-5; perhaps TRBD2 as D (6 bases). V was pared by 6 bases and J by 1 base, with 6 bases between. This CDR3 is 12 amino acids long. Germline V CDR1 and CDR2: SGHTA, FQGNSA. As DNA, the CDR3 is TGTGCCAGCAGGCGGGGCCAAGAGACCCAGTACTTC. This gives the protein CASRRGQETQYF.

This clonotype has just a few counts. The chain is built from TRBV2 and TRBJ2-2, with D perhaps matching TRBD2 (6 bases). V gave up 3 bases and J gave up 5 bases, with 10 bases separating them. This CDR3 region has 14 residues. CDR1 and CDR2 (germline): SNHLY, FYNNEI. The CDR3 coding sequence is TGTGCCAGCAGTGAGGTCGCGGGGACCGGGGAGCTGTTTTTT. This encodes CASSEVAGTGELFF. The full variable domain, its missing parts supplied by reference TRBV2 and TRBJ2-2, is EPEVTQTPSHQVTQMGQEVILRCVPISNHLYFYWYRQILGQKVEFLVSFYNNEISEKSEIFDDQFSVERPDGSNFTLKIRSTKLEDSAMYFCASSEVAGTGELFFGEGSRLTVL.

V and J are TRBV19 and TRBJ1-6; D is undetermined. Germline V CDR1 and CDR2: LNHDA, SQIVND (reference sequence). Trimming left V 5 bases short and J 5 bases short, with 16 bases between. The CDR3 consists of 16 residues. The CDR3 spells CASSLGPQSDNSPLHF. CDR3 nucleotides: TGTGCCAGTAGTCTCGGACCTCAGTCGGATAATTCACCCCTCCACTTT.

The J gene is TRBJ2-5, the V gene TRBV5-6; D unresolved. CDR3 length equals 12 residues. Deletions cut 4 bases from V and 5 bases from J, with 9 bases between. In germline, CDR1 is SGHDT, CDR2 YYEEEE. The CDR3 reads CASSRSRETQYF. CDR3 nucleotides: TGTGCCAGCAGCCGATCTCGGGAGACCCAGTACTTC.

This clonotype was observed a handful of times. The V call is TRBV3-1, the J call TRBJ2-6; D remains ambiguous. The CDR3 loop spans 17 amino acids. Trimming cost V 1 base and J 1 base, with 11 bases left between them. Germline V gene sequence: CDR1 LGHDT, CDR2 YNNKEL (reference sequence). The CDR3 DNA reads as TGTGCCAGCAGCCAAGGCCCAGTCGGATCTGGGGCCAACGTCCTGACTTTC. Encoded protein: CASSQGPVGSGANVLTF.

V gene TRBV5-1 combines with J gene TRBJ1-3; 7 nucleotides agree with TRBD1. The germline V gene has CDR1 SGHRS and CDR2 YFSETQ. This CDR3 region has 13 residues. Losses at the gene ends were 4 bases for V and 4 bases for J; bases not matched to a gene: 2. The CDR3, as DNA: TGCGCCAGCAGCACGACAGGGGGAAACACCATATATTTT. Its translation is CASSTTGGNTIYF.

The gene calls are TRBV12-3 or TRBV12-4 and TRBJ1-1, with D perhaps TRBD1 (5 bases). This CDR3 contains 14 residues. V was clipped by 8 bases and J by 7 bases, with 20 bases between them. Here the CDR3 DNA reads TGTGCCAGCGGCTCGGACGCTAGGGGCATTGAAGCTTTCTTT. Protein: CASGSDARGIEAFF.

The J gene is TRBJ1-4, the V gene TRBV7-9; a weak D match, TRBD1 (5 bases). There are 14 residues in the CDR3. V gave up 2 bases and J gave up 7 bases, with 11 bases separating them. The germline V gene encodes CDR1 SEHNR and CDR2 FQNEAQ (reference sequence). The CDR3 reads CASSLSRGVEKLFF. In DNA form, the CDR3 reads TGTGCCAGCAGCTTATCCCGGGGCGTTGAAAAACTGTTTTTT.

The chain couples TRBV6-2 or TRBV6-3 to TRBJ2-7; 10 positions agree with TRBD1. The CDR3 totals 15 residues. V was clipped by 0 bases and J by 3 bases; unmatched bases: 2. CDR1 and CDR2 from the germline V gene are MNHEY and SVGEGT. The CDR3 region is CASSYSTGGYYEQYF. DNA for the CDR3: TGTGCCAGCAGTTACTCGACAGGGGGCTACTACGAGCAGTACTTC.

The chain uses TRBV7-9 and TRBJ2-3; unclear D gene. Trimming took off 3 bases at V and 2 bases at J, with 9 bases between the two ends. This CDR3 has 14 amino acids. The germline CDR1 and CDR2 sequences are SEHNR and FQNEAQ (reference sequence). The CDR3 region is CASSFSTTTDTQYF. The CDR3 region has the DNA TGTGCCAGCAGCTTTTCGACAACCACAGATACGCAGTATTTT.

The chain employs TRBV5-1 and TRBJ2-7; TRBD2 might be the D (5 bases). The CDR3 extends over 14 amino acids. Germline CDR1 is SGHRS and CDR2 is YFSETQ. The V end was cut by 10 bases, the J end by 0 bases, with 17 bases between. CDR3 in amino acids: CAGKSGPSSYEQYF. The CDR3 bases are TGCGCCGGAAAAAGCGGACCTAGCTCCTACGAGCAGTACTTC.

A remark on this clonotype: It is likely a read error, because the conserved phenylalanine at the end of the CDR3 is missing. The J gene is TRBJ1-1, the V gene TRBV7-9; D is unclear. This CDR3 region has 14 residues. V was shortened by 5 bases and J by 4 bases, with 14 bases between the two germline ends. The germline gives CDR1 SEHNR, CDR2 FQNEAQ (reference sequence). The CDR3 DNA is TGTGCCAGCAGCGCCGCAGGCGGGCGCACTGAAGCTTTCCTT. As protein: CASSAAGGRTEAFL.

V gene TRBV28 combines with J gene TRBJ1-5; TRBD1 matches at 7 bases. Germline values: CDR1 MDHEN, CDR2 SYDVKM. The CDR3 runs to 16 residues. J gave up 5 bases and V 3 bases, and 10 bases lay outside the gene matches. The CDR3 sequence: CASSFRGQTAYQPQHF. The CDR3 bases are TGTGCCAGCAGTTTTAGGGGACAGACAGCATATCAGCCCCAGCATTTT.

This chain joins TRBV4-1 and TRBJ2-3, with TRBD2 identical over 7 bases. This CDR3 contains 16 residues. Germline V gives CDR1 MGHRA, CDR2 YSYEKL. After removal of 3 bases from V and 1 base from J, the junction contained 7 bases not matched to a gene. Here the CDR3 DNA reads TGCGCCAGCAGCCAGCCTCGGGGAGGGGGCACAGATACGCAGTATTTT. Translating it yields CASSQPRGGGTDTQYF.

This clonotype was counted between two and nine times. The chain has TRBV11-1 and TRBJ2-1, with 8 nucleotides matching TRBD2. Germline V gene data show CDR1 as SGHAT and CDR2 as FQDESV (reference sequence). J gave up 4 bases and V 0 bases, and 2 bases lay outside the gene matches. The CDR3 totals 15 residues. The CDR3 region is CASSLALAEYNEQFF. The CDR3 region has the DNA TGTGCCAGCAGCTTAGCACTAGCGGAGTACAATGAGCAGTTCTTC.

The table lists this clonotype with a few counts. The rearrangement links TRBV7-2 to TRBJ1-5; 10 bases align to TRBD1. This CDR3 comprises 15 residues. Germline V CDR1 and CDR2: SGHTA, FQGNSA. Losses at the gene ends were 1 base for V and 4 bases for J; bases not matched to a gene: 1. CDR3 bases: TGTGCCAGCAGCTTAGGGACAGGGGGAAATCAGCCCCAGCATTTT. Amino acids: CASSLGTGGNQPQHF.

CDR3 residues: CASSPTGHLYEQYF. CDR3 DNA sequence: TGTGCCAGCAGCCCCACGGGACACCTATACGAGCAGTACTTC. V and J are TRBV7-2 and TRBJ2-7; perhaps TRBD1 as D (6 bases). Per germline, CDR1 SGHTA and CDR2 FQGNSA. The CDR3 length is 14 residues. V shed 5 bases and J shed 4 bases, with 15 bases lying between them.

This sequence joins TRBV5-1 and TRBJ2-2; the D gene is possibly TRBD1 (6 bases). With 7 bases removed from V and 4 bases from J, the gap between germline ends came to 11 bases. Germline CDR1 SGHRS, CDR2 YFSETQ. CDR3 length equals 13 residues. The CDR3: CASARGTTGELFF. The CDR3 DNA sequence: TGCGCCAGCGCTAGGGGGACCACCGGGGAGCTGTTTTTT.

J is TRBJ1-2 and V is TRBV30; D ambiguous. Per germline, CDR1 GTSNPN and CDR2 SVGIG (reference sequence). Deletions cut 4 bases from V and 4 bases from J, with 16 bases between. The CDR3 spans 14 residues. CDR3 bases: TGTGCCTGGACAGGCGTCTCCTCAATCTATGGCTACACCTTC. Translation gives CAWTGVSSIYGYTF.

The J gene is TRBJ1-2, the V gene TRBV7-9, with D maybe TRBD1 (6 bases). The V gene lost 5 bases and the J gene lost 8 bases, with 15 bases spanning the gap. The germline V gene encodes CDR1 SEHNR and CDR2 FQNEAQ (reference sequence). The CDR3 sequence is 13 residues long. The CDR3 spells CASSAEQGYGYTF. CDR3 nucleotides: TGTGCCAGCAGCGCAGAACAGGGTTACGGCTACACCTTC. Complete variable domain (other parts from reference TRBV7-9 and TRBJ1-2): DTGVSQNPRHKITKRGQNVTFRCDPISEHNRLYWYRQTLGQGPEFLTYFQNEAQLEKSRLLSDRFSAERPKGSFSTLEIQRTEQGDSAMYLCASSAEQGYGYTFGSGTRLTVV.